Presented here are 19 T cell receptor beta chains from one specimen sequenced in a study of CD8+CD57+ T cells in acquired aplastic anemia. Genomic DNA acted as the template from which TCR beta VDJ combination and CDR3 sequence profiling were carried out. TCRdb passed the reads through MiXCR, listing each CDR3 protein once. Of about 170,000 distinct CDR3 sequences listed, around 60% are singletons. The material sequenced was sorted CD4+, CD8+, or CD8+CD57+ T cells (not recorded which) from PBMCs. All receptors derive from a human donor in good health.

A word on this clonotype: A junction boundary mismatches the germline segment, possibly from a read error. CDR3 amino acids: CASSAGVGSYSEQFF. CDR3 nucleotide sequence: TGTGCCAGCAGCGCGGGGGTTGGATCCTACAGTGAGCAGTTCTTC. The V gene is TRBV7-3, the J gene TRBJ2-1; 7 bases are a match to TRBD2. CDR3 length: 15 amino acids. Germline CDR1 reads SGHTA; CDR2 reads FQGTGA.

This clonotype was seen at least ten times. The V call is TRBV11-2, the J call TRBJ2-1; TRBD2 aligns across 10 bases. Germline CDR1 SGHAT, CDR2 FQNNGV. The CDR3 contains 16 residues. V shed 5 bases and J 6 bases; nucleotides not matched to a gene: 10. As DNA, the CDR3 is TGTGCCAGCAGCCATACCCTAGCGGGAGCGGGCAATGAGCAGTTCTTC. It specifies CASSHTLAGAGNEQFF.

V usage is TRBV7-6 and J usage is TRBJ1-1; no clear D gene. The CDR3 has 13 amino acids. The germline gives CDR1 SGHVS, CDR2 FNYEAQ. The V end lost 1 base, the J end lost 1 base, and 4 bases lay between the germline ends. This CDR3 is CASSLGWNTEAFF. The CDR3 DNA follows: TGTGCCAGCAGCTTAGGTTGGAACACTGAAGCTTTCTTT.

V is TRBV7-9 and J is TRBJ1-1; no definite D call. Trimming removed 6 bases from V and 0 bases from J, with 11 bases in between. The CDR3 spans 14 residues. CDR1 SEHNR and CDR2 FQNEAQ come from the germline V gene (reference sequence). This CDR3 reads CASSRAEMNTEAFF. The CDR3 DNA follows: TGTGCCAGCAGTCGGGCGGAGATGAACACTGAAGCTTTCTTT.

The chain employs TRBV10-3 and TRBJ1-1; 8 nucleotides align to TRBD1. Germline lookup yields CDR1 ENHRY and CDR2 SYGVKD. The trim removed 3 bases at V and 4 bases at J, leaving 7 bases unmatched. The CDR3 is made up of 15 amino acids. CDR3 DNA: TGTGCCATCAGTGACCGGACAGGGCGAGTCACTGAAGCTTTCTTT. Residues: CAISDRTGRVTEAFF.

The chain has TRBV19 and TRBJ1-4, with TRBD1 as a possible D gene (5 bases). V was shortened by 5 bases and J by 4 bases, with 14 bases between the two germline ends. The germline V gene encodes CDR1 LNHDA and CDR2 SQIVND (reference sequence). The length of the CDR3 is 15 residues. The CDR3 DNA sequence: TGTGCCAGTAGTCCGCAGGGAAGGCGTAATGAAAAACTGTTTTTT. Its protein product is CASSPQGRRNEKLFF.

This clonotype was observed at least ten times. The gene calls are TRBV4-1 and TRBJ2-1; D is unclear. V dropped 0 bases and J dropped 9 bases, with 18 bases sitting between them. The germline CDR1 and CDR2 sequences are MGHRA and YSYEKL. The length of the CDR3 is 16 residues. CDR3 coding DNA: TGCGCCAGCAGCCAAGAGTTGAGTTTGATCGGTGGTGAGCAGTTCTTC. It specifies CASSQELSLIGGEQFF.

At least ten counts were recorded for this clonotype. V usage is TRBV14 and J usage is TRBJ1-1; TRBD1 aligns across 11 bases. The CDR3 has 15 amino acids. CDR1 is SGHDN, CDR2 FVKESK, per germline. V lost 4 bases and J lost 0; bases outside the gene matches: 1. The CDR3 region has the DNA TGTGCCAGCAGCCGGACAGGGGGCATGAACACTGAAGCTTTCTTT. Residues: CASSRTGGMNTEAFF.

Remarks on this clonotype: Since a much larger clone is just one base distant, this may be a read error. The V gene is TRBV6-5, the J gene TRBJ1-1, with 8 bases matching TRBD1. CDR1 and CDR2 (germline): MNHEY, SVGAGI. CDR3 size: 16 residues. CDR3 amino acids: CASSYGTGIMNTETFF. CDR3 coding DNA: TGTGCCAGCAGTTACGGGACAGGAATCATGAACACTGAAACTTTCTTT.

This sequence joins TRBV10-1 and TRBJ2-7; tentative D call: TRBD2 (5 bases). The ends were cut back, 6 bases at V and 2 bases at J, with 11 bases in the middle. Per the germline V gene, CDR1 is WNHNN and CDR2 is SYGVQD (reference sequence). This CDR3 contains 13 residues. The CDR3 loop is CASREDGTYEQYF. Written as DNA, the CDR3 is TGCGCCAGCAGGGAAGACGGGACCTACGAGCAGTACTTC.

The chain employs TRBV9 and TRBJ1-1; D gene ambiguous. The CDR3 length is 15 residues. Looked up from germline, CDR1 is SGDLS and CDR2 is YYNGEE. Trimming took off 0 bases at V and 1 base at J, with 10 bases between the two ends. CDR3 DNA: TGTGCCAGCAGCGTAGATCATTGGGGGAACACTGAAGCTTTCTTT. This translates into CASSVDHWGNTEAFF.

This sequence joins TRBV28 and TRBJ1-4; D unresolved. Deletions cut 5 bases from V and 4 bases from J, with 14 bases between. The CDR3 is made up of 15 amino acids. The V gene's germline CDR1 is MDHEN and CDR2 SYDVKM. CDR3 nucleotide sequence: TGTGCCAGCAGTCCCAGGACGGTTAATAATGAAAAACTGTTTTTT. Its translation: CASSPRTVNNEKLFF.

The CDR3 coding sequence is TGTGCCAGCTCTCGACTGACAGGGGATCAGCCCCAGCATTTT. This encodes CASSRLTGDQPQHF. The V and J genes are TRBV2 and TRBJ1-5; 8 bases are shared with TRBD1. Per the germline V gene, CDR1 is SNHLY and CDR2 is FYNNEI. V lost 8 bases and J lost 5; bases outside the gene matches: 8. CDR3 length: 14 residues.

This chain links TRBV20-1 with TRBJ1-2, with 8 bases aligning to TRBD1. CDR1 and CDR2 from the germline V gene are DFQATT and SNEGSKA (reference sequence). The CDR3 runs to 17 residues. V trimming: 0 bases; J trimming: 3 bases; junction bases outside the gene matches: 12. CDR3 sequence reads: CSARDPVLPTGDYGYTF. Written as DNA, the CDR3 is TGCAGTGCTAGAGATCCCGTGCTTCCGACAGGGGACTATGGCTACACCTTC.

This clonotype appeared once. V is TRBV20-1 and J is TRBJ1-6, with a tentative D call TRBD1 (5 bases). The CDR3 is made up of 14 amino acids. In germline, CDR1 is DFQATT, CDR2 SNEGSKA (reference sequence). Trimming took off 6 bases at V and 8 bases at J, with 17 bases between the two ends. The CDR3 nucleotides are TGCAGTGCCAGTCGGGTGACAGAGGATTCACCCCTCCACTTT. It translates to CSASRVTEDSPLHF.

The chain carries TRBV4-1 and TRBJ1-2; 8 bases fit TRBD1. The CDR3 has 16 amino acids. V dropped 3 bases and J dropped 2; count of bases not matched to a gene: 8. Germline loops: CDR1 MGHRA, CDR2 YSYEKL. CDR3 sequence (DNA): TGCGCCAGCAGCCACAACAGGGGACAGGTCAACTATGGCTACACCTTC. It translates to CASSHNRGQVNYGYTF.

The J gene is TRBJ1-5, the V gene TRBV7-9; D gene unclear. This CDR3 comprises 14 residues. V lost 5 bases and J lost 1, with 9 bases in between. CDR1 and CDR2 from the germline V gene are SEHNR and FQNEAQ (reference sequence). CDR3 residues: CASSPGTSNQPQHF. CDR3 nucleotides: TGTGCCAGCAGCCCCGGCACGAGCAATCAGCCCCAGCATTTT.

The chain combines TRBV29-1 with TRBJ1-1; D unclear. V dropped 4 bases and J dropped 5 bases, with 14 bases sitting between them. Germline CDR1 reads SQVTM; CDR2 reads ANQGSEA. The CDR3 spans 13 residues. The CDR3 DNA reads as TGCAGCGTTGCTCCCTCTGCGGGGACTGAAGCTTTCTTT. Translated: CSVAPSAGTEAFF.

The V gene is TRBV24-1, the J gene TRBJ2-3, with 9 bases aligning to TRBD1. V trimming: 5 bases; J trimming: 2 bases; junction bases outside the gene matches: 13. There are 18 residues in the CDR3. Germline CDR1 reads KGHDR; CDR2 reads SFDVKD. CDR3 nucleotides: TGTGCCACCAGTGGGACCAAGACTGGACAGGGGCACACAGATACGCAGTATTTT. Protein product: CATSGTKTGQGHTDTQYF.